This TCR beta chain was sequenced for a study of blood T cell repertoires in COVID-19. Trimming removed 1 base from V and 2 bases from J, with 13 bases in between. This CDR3 contains 16 residues. The germline gives CDR1 SGHRS, CDR2 YFSETQ. Some clones are missing from TCRdb's copy, which holds only in-frame ones; the method was immunoSEQ multiplex PCR. This table holds tens of thousands of clones, 92% found once. This receptor was obtained from a human donor in a cohort sampled during active COVID-19. Sequencing was carried out using peripheral blood. This chain uses TRBV5-1 with TRBJ2-1, with a tentative D call TRBD1 (5 bases). The DNA of the CDR3 is TGCGCCAGCAGCTTGTTAAAGACAGAGACCTACAATGAGCAGTTCTTC. Translated, it gives CASSLLKTETYNEQFF.